This entry lists 24 T cell receptor beta chains sequenced from one sample in a study of control samples from healthy donors and cancer patients. Here immunoSEQ multiplex PCR was the method, and the copy in TCRdb shows in-frame clones only, minus some. This sample has some 96,000 clones, with roughly 87% found just once. Sequencing was carried out using blood. The receptors shown here come from a woman between 50 and 59 years old in good health.

This clone has a single count. CDR3 region: CASSPLAGGTYNEQFF. The CDR3 DNA is TGTGCCAGCTCACCACTAGCGGGGGGAACCTACAATGAGCAGTTCTTC. The chain carries TRBV18 and TRBJ2-1; TRBD2 agrees at 10 bases. From germline, CDR1 is KGHSH and CDR2 LQKENI. There are 16 residues in the CDR3. Trimming at V came to 1 base and at J to 2 bases, leaving 2 bases not matched to a gene.

This chain joins TRBV20-1 and TRBJ1-1; perhaps TRBD1 as D (5 bases). Germline V gene sequence: CDR1 DFQATT, CDR2 SNEGSKA (reference sequence). V lost 3 bases and J 3 bases, leaving 11 bases between the germline ends. The CDR3 has 13 amino acids. This chain's CDR3 is CSASKGADTEAFF. The CDR3 nucleotides are TGCAGTGCTAGTAAAGGGGCGGACACTGAAGCTTTCTTT.

The chain is built from TRBV6-6 and TRBJ1-1, with 8 bases that match TRBD1. CDR3 size: 13 residues. The junction had 9 bases not matched to a gene; V was cut back by 5 bases and J by 10 bases. The germline gives CDR1 MNHNY, CDR2 SVGAGI (reference sequence). CDR3 nucleotide sequence: TGTGCCAGCAGTAGACAGACGGGACAGGTAGCTTTCTTT. This translates into CASSRQTGQVAFF.

The chain couples TRBV12-5 to TRBJ2-1; TRBD1 might be the D (6 bases). CDR1 is LGHNT, CDR2 FRNRAP, per germline. The CDR3 covers 13 residues. V was cut by 2 bases and J by 12 bases, with 14 bases left in between. The CDR3 reads CASGLSAGTPQFF. The CDR3 region has the DNA TGTGCTAGTGGTTTGAGCGCCGGGACACCGCAGTTCTTC.

A word on this clone: Other DNA sequences in the sample encode the same CDR3. The gene calls are TRBV7-9 and TRBJ1-1; D remains ambiguous. Per the germline V gene, CDR1 is SEHNR and CDR2 is FQNEAQ (reference sequence). The V gene lost 5 bases and the J gene lost 4 bases, with 11 bases spanning the gap. CDR3 length: 13 residues. DNA for the CDR3: TGTGCCAGCAGCCGCACGGGCAGCACTGAAGCTTTCTTT. This codes for CASSRTGSTEAFF. Drawing the rest from reference TRBV7-9 and TRBJ1-1, the complete variable domain is DTGVSQNPRHKITKRGQNVTFRCDPISEHNRLYWYRQTLGQGPEFLTYFQNEAQLEKSRLLSDRFSAERPKGSFSTLEIQRTEQGDSAMYLCASSRTGSTEAFFGQGTRLTVV.

The V and J genes are TRBV4-3 and TRBJ2-3; D unclear. Germline V CDR1 and CDR2: LGHNA, YSLEER. The CDR3 runs to 15 residues. The V end was cut by 0 bases, the J end by 1 base, with 8 bases between. CDR3 region: CASSQEARGTDTQYF. In DNA, the CDR3 is TGCGCCAGCAGCCAAGAGGCTAGGGGCACAGATACGCAGTATTTT.

As concerns this clone: Since a much larger clone is just one base distant, this may be a read error. The sample carries other DNA sequences with the same CDR3. The rearrangement joins TRBV12-3 or TRBV12-4 to TRBJ1-1, with D unresolved. The CDR3 covers 13 residues. V lost 1 base to trimming and J lost 1 base, with 4 bases between them. This CDR3 reads CASSLGPNTEAFF. Written as DNA, the CDR3 is TGTGCCAGCAGTTTAGGCCCGAACACTGAAGCTTTCTTT.

This chain links TRBV6-1 with TRBJ2-2; the D gene is possibly TRBD2 (7 bases). V was cut by 2 bases and J by 0 bases, with 13 bases left in between. The CDR3 totals 17 residues. The germline gives CDR1 MNHNS, CDR2 SASEGT. CDR3 nucleotide sequence: TGTGCCAGCAGTGAATGGGGGGGCGGACCGAACACCGGGGAGCTGTTTTTT. Protein product: CASSEWGGGPNTGELFF.

This clone was seen a single time. The chain links TRBV6-5 to TRBJ1-5, with D uncertain. The V end was cut by 2 bases, the J end by 9 bases, with 14 bases between. Germline CDR1 and CDR2: MNHEY and SVGAGI. This CDR3 comprises 14 residues. CDR3 loop: CASSYTHSERPQHF. The CDR3 DNA is TGTGCCAGCAGTTACACCCACTCGGAAAGGCCCCAGCATTTT.

V gene TRBV7-8 combines with J gene TRBJ1-2; tentative D call: TRBD1 (6 bases). Trimming removed 5 bases from V and 3 bases from J, with 13 bases in between. CDR3 length: 14 residues. In germline, CDR1 is SGHVS, CDR2 FQNEAQ. The CDR3 is CASSRGRGDYGYTF. The CDR3 coding sequence is TGTGCCAGCAGCCGGGGCAGGGGTGACTATGGCTACACCTTC.

This chain connects TRBV7-9 to TRBJ1-5; D call uncertain. The CDR3 runs to 13 residues. Germline V gene lookup returns CDR1 SEHNR and CDR2 FQNEAQ (reference sequence). The V end lost 5 bases, the J end lost 4 bases, and 9 bases lay between the germline ends. CDR3 in amino acids: CASSLGVNQPQHF. The DNA for the CDR3 is TGTGCCAGCAGCCTCGGAGTAAATCAGCCCCAGCATTTT.

The chain employs TRBV12-5 and TRBJ2-7; no firm D call. Per germline, CDR1 LGHNT and CDR2 FRNRAP. Between the trimmed V and J ends, which lost 2 bases and 1 base, there was a span of 9 bases. The CDR3 sequence is 14 residues long. The CDR3 coding sequence is TGTGCTAGTGGTTTGTTTGCGGATTCCTACGAGCAGTACTTC. Its translation: CASGLFADSYEQYF.

V usage is TRBV19 and J usage is TRBJ2-4, with D unclear. Trimming left V 3 bases short and J 1 base short, with 13 bases between. Germline V gene data show CDR1 as LNHDA and CDR2 as SQIVND (reference sequence). The CDR3 totals 16 residues. CDR3 sequence (DNA): TGTGCCAGTAGTATTATCTTCAGAGAGGCCAAAAACATTCAGTACTTC. Residues: CASSIIFREAKNIQYF.

The chain recombines TRBV6-2 or TRBV6-3 with TRBJ1-1, with a possible D match to TRBD1 (5 bases). The germline V and J ends were trimmed by 7 bases and 0 bases, with 15 bases remaining between them. This CDR3 comprises 15 residues. Germline-derived CDR1 and CDR2 are MNHEY and SVGEGT. CDR3 DNA sequence: TGTGCCAGCACCCCACGGTCAGGGATGAACACTGAAGCTTTCTTT. It yields the protein CASTPRSGMNTEAFF.

V gene TRBV6-6 combines with J gene TRBJ1-4; 7 positions match TRBD1. The CDR3 covers 15 residues. Germline CDR1 reads MNHNY; CDR2 reads SVGAGI (reference sequence). Trimming removed 8 bases from V and 0 bases from J; junction bases left unmatched: 6. CDR3 region: CASSRDRATNEKLFF. As DNA, the CDR3 is TGTGCCAGCTCACGGGACAGAGCAACTAATGAAAAACTGTTTTTT.

The chain carries TRBV10-3 and TRBJ1-2; no clear D. The CDR3 length is 12 residues. Trimming removed 5 bases from V and 4 bases from J, with 8 bases in between. Germline V gene data show CDR1 as ENHRY and CDR2 as SYGVKD. DNA for the CDR3: TGTGCCATCAGTAACGGAGCCTATGGCTACACCTTC. Protein product: CAISNGAYGYTF.

V usage is TRBV7-2 and J usage is TRBJ1-1, with TRBD1 as a possible D gene (6 bases). The V and J ends lost 3 bases and 4 bases respectively, with 15 bases between them. CDR3 length: 15 residues. Germline-derived CDR1 and CDR2 are SGHTA and FQGNSA. CDR3 nucleotides: TGTGCCAGCAGCTTCCCTCCCGGGACAACCACTGAAGCTTTCTTT. Encoded protein: CASSFPPGTTTEAFF.

CDR3 loop: CAVGPHTDTQYF. In nucleotides, the CDR3 is TGTGCCGTGGGTCCGCACACAGATACGCAGTATTTT. This chain links TRBV6-5 with TRBJ2-3; D not certain. The CDR3 consists of 12 residues. The V end was cut by 11 bases, the J end by 2 bases, with 11 bases between. The V gene's germline CDR1 is MNHEY and CDR2 SVGAGI.

This clone was counted a single time. The V gene is TRBV7-8, the J gene TRBJ2-2; no clear D gene. The ends were cut back, 4 bases at V and 6 bases at J, with 15 bases in the middle. Germline assignment: CDR1 SGHVS and CDR2 FQNEAQ. This CDR3 comprises 15 residues. CDR3 protein: CASSSSSVLPGELFF. CDR3 bases: TGTGCCAGCAGCTCCTCGAGCGTCCTGCCCGGGGAGCTGTTTTTT.

The rearrangement links TRBV9 to TRBJ1-5; D may be TRBD1 (6 bases). Between the trimmed V and J ends, which lost 3 bases and 4 bases, there was a span of 14 bases. Germline CDR1 and CDR2: SGDLS and YYNGEE. CDR3 length: 15 residues. The CDR3 loop reads CASSATTGWNQPQHF. CDR3 DNA sequence: TGTGCCAGCAGCGCCACAACAGGGTGGAATCAGCCCCAGCATTTT.

CDR3 nucleotides: TGTGCCAGCAGTTCGGACCCTAGGTCAGATACGCAGTATTTT. Translation: CASSSDPRSDTQYF. The chain joins TRBV27 to TRBJ2-3; no clear D gene. Trimming cost V 4 bases and J 4 bases, with 12 bases left between them. Germline CDR1 reads MNHEY; CDR2 reads SMNVEV (reference sequence). The CDR3 is 14 residues long.

The chain links TRBV6-2 or TRBV6-3 to TRBJ2-1; TRBD1 matches at 9 bases. V shed 2 bases and J 6 bases; nucleotides not matched to a gene: 8. The CDR3 has 16 amino acids. Per germline, CDR1 MNHEY and CDR2 SVGEGT. The CDR3 DNA sequence: TGTGCCAGCAGTTACAGTATAGGGACAGGGATCAATGAGCAGTTCTTC. This gives the protein CASSYSIGTGINEQFF.

In this sample, this clone turned up a few times. V usage is TRBV2 and J usage is TRBJ2-7; 9 bases fit TRBD1. CDR3 size: 17 residues. Trimming at V came to 6 bases and at J to 6 bases, leaving 18 bases not matched to a gene. The V gene's germline CDR1 is SNHLY and CDR2 FYNNEI. For the CDR3, the DNA is TGTGCCAGCAGCGATTATGGACGGACAGGGGTTATCCCCGAGCAGTACGTC. Translated: CASSDYGRTGVIPEQYV.

V is TRBV4-3 and J is TRBJ1-2; D is possibly TRBD1 (5 bases). The V gene's germline CDR1 is LGHNA and CDR2 YSLEER. This CDR3 is built from 13 residues. V dropped 4 bases and J dropped 5 bases, with 11 bases sitting between them. For the CDR3, the DNA is TGCGCCAGCAGCCCAAGACAGAGTTATGGCTACACCTTC. The encoded protein is CASSPRQSYGYTF.